The table lists the clone carrying this T cell receptor (beta chain) with a few counts. Whole blood, unfractionated, served as the material for total RNA extraction. Losses at the gene ends were 7 bases for V and 0 bases for J; bases not matched to a gene: 10. The length of the CDR3 is 15 residues. The germline gives CDR1 SQVTM, CDR2 ANQGSEA. The study used a library that attached unique molecular identifiers to individual cDNA molecules. Methods used by the authors: There were a median of around 96,000 TCRs per sample, with a range from roughly 20,000 to 750,000. Each CDR3 protein gets one entry after TCRdb re-called the 5' RACE reads with MiXCR. TCRdb's processing, not the authors', yielded these V and J calls. The sample has under 150,000 distinct CDR3 sequences, approximately 19% seen once; the top ten hold 2.8%. This specimen belongs to a study of human T cells and chemical hapten exposure. Study-wide background: Variation in per-sample TCR yields came mainly from small pooled library volume differences.

This clonotype originated in a human donor in good health. The V call is TRBV29-1, the J call TRBJ2-3, with 7 bases lining up with TRBD2. The CDR3 here is CSGWGGSPSTDTQYF. The CDR3, as DNA: TGCAGCGGTTGGGGGGGGAGTCCTAGCACAGATACGCAGTATTTT.